Following are 10 T cell receptor beta chains from one sample sequenced in a study of cytomegalovirus exposure and HLA in healthy donors (dated by TCRdb to 2017 to 2019). The library was built by means of the immunoSEQ multiplex PCR assay. A mixture of 60 forward primers for TCR Vbeta segments and 13 reverse primers for TCR Jbeta segments was used in the multiplex PCR. TCRdb took this table from immuneACCESS and kept in-frame rearrangements with V and J called. Such tables lack part of the clones; where checked against another copy, unresolved V genes explain under half of the gap, and the rest is unexplained. The sample's table lists a count of about 110,000 clones. The ten top clones hold more than 0.5% of the sample. The specimen sequenced was PBMCs. The receptor source for this set is a man in his fifties in good health and CMV-seronegative.

This chain links TRBV30 with TRBJ1-1; 8 nucleotides align to TRBD1. This CDR3 contains 14 residues. Germline lookup yields CDR1 GTSNPN and CDR2 SVGIG (reference sequence). With 4 bases clipped from V and 1 base from J, the junction kept 5 bases outside the gene matches. Written as DNA, the CDR3 is TGTGCCTGGAACGACAGGGGACGGAACACTGAAGCTTTCTTT. Protein: CAWNDRGRNTEAFF.

The genes are TRBV5-1 and TRBJ1-2, with D possibly being TRBD1 (6 bases). V was trimmed by 4 bases and J by 4 bases, leaving 11 bases between them. The germline gives CDR1 SGHRS, CDR2 YFSETQ. The CDR3 covers 13 residues. In nucleotides, the CDR3 is TGCGCCAGCAGCCTAGGACAGTCCTATGGCTACACCTTC. Translated, it gives CASSLGQSYGYTF.

V is TRBV18 and J is TRBJ2-2; tentatively, D is TRBD2 (5 bases). Germline-derived CDR1 and CDR2 are KGHSH and LQKENI. The CDR3 length is 14 residues. V lost 4 bases and J 6 bases, leaving 12 bases between the germline ends. The chain's CDR3 is CASSLGSWAGELFF. In DNA form, the CDR3 reads TGTGCCAGCTCACTAGGGAGTTGGGCCGGGGAGCTGTTTTTT.

The chain recombines TRBV9 with TRBJ2-3; no clear D gene. Deletions cut 0 bases from V and 5 bases from J, with 4 bases between. CDR1 is SGDLS, CDR2 YYNGEE, per germline. The CDR3 is made up of 12 amino acids. CDR3: CASSVAKDTQYF. CDR3 bases: TGTGCCAGCAGCGTAGCCAAAGATACGCAGTATTTT.

The rearrangement uses TRBV7-2 and TRBJ1-5; 9 bases are shared with TRBD1. J gave up 1 base and V 5 bases, and 6 bases lay outside the gene matches. Looked up from germline, CDR1 is SGHTA and CDR2 is FQGNSA. The CDR3 totals 16 residues. This CDR3 reads CASSLQGARSNQPQHF. CDR3 sequence (DNA): TGTGCCAGCAGCCTACAGGGGGCTCGAAGCAATCAGCCCCAGCATTTT.

The chain carries TRBV21-1 and TRBJ1-1. TRBV21-1 is termed a pseudogene. This CDR3 has 16 residues. CDR3 protein: CASSKGGVGLNTEAFF. CDR3 nucleotide sequence: TGTGCCAGCAGCAAAGGCGGGGTGGGACTGAACACTGAAGCTTTCTTT.

The chain combines TRBV19 with TRBJ1-2, with 9 bases that match TRBD1. The V gene's germline CDR1 is LNHDA and CDR2 SQIVND (reference sequence). V lost 3 bases, J lost 1 base, and 3 bases stayed unmatched. The CDR3 has 15 amino acids. CDR3 sequence reads: CASSIGTGSNYGYTF. CDR3 in DNA: TGTGCCAGTAGTATTGGGACAGGGAGTAACTATGGCTACACCTTC.

The chain uses TRBV19 and TRBJ1-3, with 10 bases aligning to TRBD1. This CDR3 has 16 residues. Germline CDR1 and CDR2: LNHDA and SQIVND (reference sequence). The V segment lost 6 bases and the J segment 0 bases; nucleotides outside the gene matches: 5. CDR3 sequence (DNA): TGTGCCAGTAGCCGGACAGGGGGTTCCTCTGGAAACACCATATATTTT. Protein: CASSRTGGSSGNTIYF.

The gene calls are TRBV25-1 and TRBJ1-5, with unresolved D. The germline V gene has CDR1 MGHDK and CDR2 SYGVNS. V lost 5 bases, J lost 0 bases, and 5 bases lay in between. The CDR3 spans 13 residues. The CDR3 protein is CASSPSSNQPQHF. DNA of the CDR3: TGTGCCAGCAGTCCCAGTAGCAATCAGCCCCAGCATTTT.

The chain has TRBV4-1 and TRBJ2-2; tentative D call: TRBD1 (5 bases). Trimming took off 4 bases at V and 1 base at J, with 10 bases between the two ends. Germline CDR1 is MGHRA and CDR2 is YSYEKL. This CDR3 contains 15 residues. As DNA, the CDR3 is TGCGCCAGCAGCCTGATGGGGCAGAACACCGGGGAGCTGTTTTTT. This translates into CASSLMGQNTGELFF.